This TCR beta chain was profiled in a study of T-cell reconstitution after alpha-beta-depleted transplantation in children. As to this clonotype: Its specificity is not known.

Study-wide results and caveats: Two months or so post-transplant, alpha-beta T cells reportedly derived from several hundred expanded graft clones.

There are 15 residues in the CDR3. The germline V gene has CDR1 MNHEY and CDR2 SMNVEV (reference sequence). Trimming at V came to 4 bases and at J to 6 bases, leaving 4 bases not matched to a gene. Unique molecular identifiers were built into the TCRbeta library. One entry per CDR3 protein, called by TCRdb with MiXCR from the PCR reads. This table has around 200,000 distinct CDR3 sequences, around a sixth appearing once. This sequence was found in a male patient between 2 and 15 years old who had a stem cell transplant for acute lymphoblastic leukemia, so the T cells may come from the graft donor. This chain uses TRBV27 with TRBJ1-4, with TRBD1 identical over 11 bases. The sample was PBMCs, mostly from graft donor cells, taken 360 days after TCRalphabeta/CD19-depleted stem cell transplant. CDR3 loop: CASSYGTGGYEKLFF. The CDR3 DNA reads TGTGCCAGCAGTTATGGGACAGGGGGGTATGAAAAACTGTTTTTT.